These 11 T cell receptor beta chains were all obtained from the same sample, sequenced in a study of T cells in Graves' hyperthyroidism and ophthalmopathy. The investigators amplified TCR beta CDR3 regions from RNA transcripts. Carried out on the TCR CDR3, a first-round RT-PCR used the HTBI primer set. TCRdb re-called the multiplex PCR reads through MiXCR, storing one row per CDR3 protein. This table has around 500,000 distinct CDR3 sequences, around 15% appearing once. The sequenced material came from blood. The receptors were sampled from a young woman with Graves' hyperthyroidism.

This clonotype occurred many times. The chain recombines TRBV19 with TRBJ2-7; D might be TRBD1 (6 bases). Germline V CDR1 and CDR2: LNHDA, SQIVND (reference sequence). Trimming cost V 6 bases and J 0 bases, with 9 bases left between them. The CDR3 has 13 amino acids. CDR3 residues: CASRKQGSYEQYF. The DNA for the CDR3 is TGTGCCAGTAGGAAACAGGGCTCCTACGAGCAGTACTTC.

This clonotype was seen ten or more times. V gene TRBV7-2 combines with J gene TRBJ1-1, with TRBD1 matching 11 bases. The germline gives CDR1 SGHTA, CDR2 FQGNSA. V was pared by 4 bases and J by 5 bases, with 3 bases of the junction left unmatched. This CDR3 contains 14 residues. CDR3 sequence: CASSWDRGLTEAFF. The CDR3 DNA reads TGTGCCAGCAGCTGGGACAGGGGGTTGACTGAAGCTTTCTTT.

As regards this clonotype: The junction shows a germline mismatch at one end, possibly a read error. The chain is built from TRBV6-2 or TRBV6-3 and TRBJ2-1; 8 nucleotides match TRBD1. CDR1 and CDR2 from the germline V gene are MNHEY and SVGEGT. The CDR3 loop spans 16 amino acids. The DNA for the CDR3 is TGTGCCAGCAGTACTCAGGGACAGGACACCTACAATGGGCAGTTCTTC. This codes for CASSTQGQDTYNGQFF.

This clonotype was picked up many times. V and J are TRBV15 and TRBJ2-1; possible D gene TRBD2, 6 bases. This CDR3 contains 17 residues. Germline V gene sequence: CDR1 LNHNV, CDR2 YYDKDF (reference sequence). Between the trimmed V and J ends, which lost 1 base and 0 bases, there was a span of 13 bases. The CDR3 is CATSRGGTLHSYNEQFF. The CDR3 bases are TGTGCCACCAGCAGAGGCGGGACTCTCCACTCCTACAATGAGCAGTTCTTC.

This clonotype was counted ten times or more. The chain joins TRBV12-3 or TRBV12-4 to TRBJ1-1; no definite D call. Trimming removed 3 bases at V and 5 bases at J, with 10 bases between. The CDR3 runs to 13 residues. The CDR3 nucleotides are TGTGCCAGCAGTTTGCTGGATGGGACTGAAGCTTTCTTT. This gives the protein CASSLLDGTEAFF.

The table lists this clonotype with many counts. The chain couples TRBV3-1 to TRBJ1-1; D not resolved. V was trimmed by 1 base and J by 0 bases, leaving 18 bases between them. CDR1 and CDR2 (germline): LGHDT, YNNKEL (reference sequence). This CDR3 region has 18 residues. DNA for the CDR3: TGTGCCAGCAGCCAAGTTAAGTTGTTTTCGGGTATGAACACTGAAGCTTTCTTT. Protein sequence: CASSQVKLFSGMNTEAFF.

The chain joins TRBV30 to TRBJ1-4; no clear D. Germline V CDR1 and CDR2: GTSNPN, SVGIG (reference sequence). Trimming removed 2 bases from V and 5 bases from J, with 9 bases in between. The CDR3 totals 13 residues. The CDR3 loop is CAWSYTSNEKLFF. The CDR3 DNA is TGTGCCTGGAGTTATACCTCGAATGAAAAACTGTTTTTT.

The CDR3 sequence is CSGDDRGYTF. The CDR3 DNA reads TGCAGCGGAGACGACAGGGGCTACACCTTC. The chain employs TRBV29-1 and TRBJ1-2, with D tentatively TRBD1 (6 bases). The CDR3 runs to 10 residues. V lost 7 bases to trimming and J lost 8 bases, with 11 bases between them. Per germline, CDR1 SQVTM and CDR2 ANQGSEA.

As regards this clonotype: A much larger clone differs by one base, so this may be a read error. This chain uses TRBV20-1 with TRBJ2-7; D is possibly TRBD1 (5 bases). V lost 6 bases and J lost 2, with 11 bases in between. CDR1 and CDR2 (germline): DFQATT, SNEGSKA (reference sequence). The CDR3 is 12 amino acids. The CDR3 nucleotides read TGCAGTGCAGGGGTAGGAGCCTACGAGCAGTACTTC. This sequence encodes CSAGVGAYEQYF.

This clonotype was recorded many times. The chain uses TRBV12-3 or TRBV12-4 and TRBJ2-7; D not resolved. The CDR3 loop spans 14 amino acids. Trimming pared 0 bases from V and 4 bases from J, leaving 10 bases between. CDR3 loop: CASSLAGHSYEQYF. CDR3 in DNA: TGTGCCAGCAGTTTAGCCGGGCATTCTTACGAGCAGTACTTC.

This clonotype came up many times. V usage is TRBV7-2 and J usage is TRBJ2-1; 9 bases align to TRBD2. The V segment lost 2 bases and the J segment 6 bases; nucleotides outside the gene matches: 2. The CDR3 runs to 14 residues. CDR1 is SGHTA and CDR2 is FQGNSA in the germline V gene. DNA for the CDR3: TGTGCCAGCAGCTTAAGCGGGAGGTCCAATGAGCAGTTCTTC. It translates to CASSLSGRSNEQFF.